A single sample gave rise to the 28 T cell receptor beta chains below, sequenced in a study of Graves' ophthalmopathy and Graves' hyperthyroidism. Amplified material comprised TCR beta CDR3 regions derived from RNA transcripts. HTBI primers were used in a first-round RT-PCR, which preceded a second-round multiplex PCR. In TCRdb, the multiplex PCR reads were re-called with MiXCR into one record per CDR3 protein. The sample contains almost 750,000 distinct CDR3 sequences, 40% of which appear only once. The specimen sequenced was peripheral blood. Receptors were obtained from an adult man with Graves' ophthalmopathy.

The chain uses TRBV2 and TRBJ2-2; TRBD2 agrees at 8 bases. Germline V gives CDR1 SNHLY, CDR2 FYNNEI. This CDR3 has 16 residues. J was trimmed by 5 bases and V by 4 bases; bases with no gene match: 9. The CDR3 protein is CASSAGGERMTGELFF. CDR3 coding DNA: TGTGCCAGCAGTGCCGGGGGGGAACGCATGACCGGGGAGCTGTTTTTT.

This clonotype has a handful of counts. V gene TRBV11-2 combines with J gene TRBJ2-5; 9 nucleotides line up with TRBD1. V trimming: 2 bases; J trimming: 8 bases; junction bases outside the gene matches: 6. This CDR3 spans 14 amino acids. Germline loops: CDR1 SGHAT, CDR2 FQNNGV. The CDR3 nucleotides are TGTGCCAGCAGCTTATTCCGGACAGGGGTAACCCAGTACTTC. It codes for CASSLFRTGVTQYF.

The chain joins TRBV12-3 or TRBV12-4 to TRBJ2-5; TRBD2 agrees at 10 bases. V was clipped by 5 bases and J by 9 bases; unmatched bases: 15. This CDR3 has 16 residues. CDR3 sequence: CASSGTSGRGWAAQYF. The DNA of the CDR3 is TGTGCCAGCAGTGGGACCAGCGGGAGGGGCTGGGCGGCCCAGTACTTC.

The rearrangement uses TRBV11-2 and TRBJ2-7; D is perhaps TRBD1 (6 bases). Trimming took off 0 bases at V and 6 bases at J, with 18 bases between the two ends. The CDR3 spans 16 residues. Germline V gene lookup returns CDR1 SGHAT and CDR2 FQNNGV. CDR3 sequence: CASSLDLRAGEFEQYF. The CDR3 bases are TGTGCCAGCAGCTTAGATCTGAGAGCAGGGGAGTTCGAGCAGTACTTC.

The genes are TRBV19 and TRBJ2-7; TRBD2 is a possible D gene (5 bases). The V gene's germline CDR1 is LNHDA and CDR2 SQIVND (reference sequence). The CDR3 runs 15 residues. Trimming cost V 3 bases and J 3 bases, with 15 bases left between them. In DNA, the CDR3 is TGTGCCAGTAGTATTGTACGGGAAGGTTTCTACGAGCAGTACTTC. Encoded protein: CASSIVREGFYEQYF.

The CDR3 sequence: CASSLVQGARNQPQHF. The CDR3, as DNA: TGTGCCAGCAGTTTGGTCCAGGGGGCCCGCAATCAGCCCCAGCATTTT. The rearrangement links TRBV19 to TRBJ1-5, with TRBD1 identical over 8 bases. The ends lost 9 bases at V and 2 bases at J; junction bases unmatched: 12. This CDR3 region has 16 residues. The germline V gene encodes CDR1 LNHDA and CDR2 SQIVND (reference sequence).

Ten or more counts support this clonotype. The rearrangement joins TRBV7-8 to TRBJ2-7, with TRBD1 matching 9 bases. V dropped 4 bases and J dropped 1; count of bases not matched to a gene: 2. Looked up from germline, CDR1 is SGHVS and CDR2 is FQNEAQ. CDR3 size: 14 residues. The CDR3 DNA reads as TGTGCCAGCAGCTACAGGGGGCCATCCTACGAGCAGTACTTC. Translated, it gives CASSYRGPSYEQYF.

This chain links TRBV4-2 with TRBJ2-7; tentative D call: TRBD2 (5 bases). V was clipped by 3 bases and J by 3 bases, with 12 bases between them. Germline V CDR1 and CDR2: LGHNA, YNFKEQ. This CDR3 is built from 14 residues. CDR3 protein: CASSQDLKLYEQYF. DNA for the CDR3: TGTGCCAGCAGCCAGGACTTGAAGCTCTACGAGCAGTACTTC.

This chain joins TRBV20-1 and TRBJ2-3, with 8 bases that match TRBD1. Germline CDR1 DFQATT, CDR2 SNEGSKA (reference sequence). This CDR3 is built from 16 residues. V lost 0 bases and J lost 3; bases outside the gene matches: 8. The CDR3: CSAREPQGEVTDTQYF. DNA of the CDR3: TGCAGTGCTAGAGAGCCACAGGGGGAAGTGACAGATACGCAGTATTTT.

The chain recombines TRBV24-1 with TRBJ2-2; weak D call: TRBD1 (6 bases). Germline V gene lookup returns CDR1 KGHDR and CDR2 SFDVKD. The V end was cut by 5 bases, the J end by 0 bases, with 9 bases between. This CDR3 spans 15 amino acids. CDR3 loop: CATSGDTANTGELFF. DNA of the CDR3: TGTGCCACCAGTGGGGACACAGCGAACACCGGGGAGCTGTTTTTT.

In this sample, this clonotype turned up many times. This chain uses TRBV7-2 with TRBJ2-5, with D unresolved. From germline, CDR1 is SGHTA and CDR2 FQGNSA. There are 14 residues in the CDR3. The V gene lost 1 base and the J gene lost 2 bases, with 8 bases spanning the gap. The CDR3 bases are TGTGCCAGCAGCTTAGAGCCAGGACAAGAGACCCAGTACTTC. The encoded protein is CASSLEPGQETQYF.

This clonotype was counted many times. The CDR3: CASSLEQETQYF. CDR3 DNA sequence: TGTGCCAGCAGCTTGGAACAAGAGACCCAGTACTTC. The chain links TRBV7-2 to TRBJ2-5; D call uncertain. The CDR3 is 12 amino acids. Germline loops: CDR1 SGHTA, CDR2 FQGNSA. The V end lost 3 bases, the J end lost 2 bases, and 4 bases lay between the germline ends.

V usage is TRBV2 and J usage is TRBJ2-3, with 9 bases matching TRBD1. CDR3 length equals 13 residues. The germline gives CDR1 SNHLY, CDR2 FYNNEI. V shed 9 bases and J 1 base; nucleotides not matched to a gene: 2. The CDR3 loop is CASRTGGTDTQYF. In nucleotides, the CDR3 is TGTGCCAGTCGGACAGGGGGCACAGATACGCAGTATTTT.

V and J are TRBV10-3 and TRBJ2-7; 13 positions agree with TRBD2. V shed 10 bases, J shed 8 bases, and the junction held 26 bases outside the gene matches. The germline V gene encodes CDR1 ENHRY and CDR2 SYGVKD. The CDR3 totals 19 residues. CDR3 loop: CASRLTGDMRTSGSQQQYF. Written as DNA, the CDR3 is TGTGCCAGCAGATTGACAGGAGACATGCGGACTAGCGGGAGCCAGCAGCAGTACTTC.

The V gene is TRBV25-1, the J gene TRBJ2-2; D is unresolved. Between the trimmed V and J ends, which lost 6 bases and 0 bases, there was a span of 8 bases. Germline values: CDR1 MGHDK, CDR2 SYGVNS. The length of the CDR3 is 14 residues. As DNA, the CDR3 is TGTGCCAGCAGGGCGAACGCGAACACCGGGGAGCTGTTTTTT. It translates to CASRANANTGELFF.

This clonotype was counted many times. V usage is TRBV2 and J usage is TRBJ2-7; D unclear. V lost 5 bases to trimming and J lost 5 bases, with 16 bases between them. This CDR3 has 14 residues. CDR1 is SNHLY and CDR2 is FYNNEI in the germline V gene. In DNA form, the CDR3 reads TGTGCCAGCAGTCCCACCCTAGTTAGGGACGAGCAGTACTTC. It specifies CASSPTLVRDEQYF.

The V gene is TRBV25-1, the J gene TRBJ2-2; 11 bases align to TRBD1. This CDR3 is built from 16 residues. CDR1 MGHDK and CDR2 SYGVNS come from the germline V gene. V shed 6 bases, J shed 5 bases, and the junction held 8 bases outside the gene matches. The CDR3 loop reads CASSRGGQGETGELFF. CDR3 bases: TGTGCCAGCAGCCGCGGGGGACAGGGGGAAACCGGGGAGCTGTTTTTT.

As concerns this clonotype: The junction and the germline gene differ at one end; a read error may be behind it. CDR3: CASSLEGYEQCF. The CDR3 coding sequence is TGCGCCAGCAGCTTGGAGGGATACGAGCAGTGCTTC. V is TRBV5-1 and J is TRBJ2-7; unclear D gene. This CDR3 spans 12 amino acids. Germline-derived CDR1 and CDR2 are SGHRS and YFSETQ. Variable domain in full (rest from reference TRBV5-1 and TRBJ2-7): KAGVTQTPRYLIKTRGQQVTLSCSPISGHRSVSWYQQTPGQGLQFLFEYFSETQRNKGNFPGRFSGRQFSNSRSEMNVSTLELGDSALYLCASSLEGYEQCFGPGTRLTVT.

This chain links TRBV29-1 with TRBJ1-2; 10 bases line up with TRBD1. The germline V gene encodes CDR1 SQVTM and CDR2 ANQGSEA. The CDR3 contains 13 residues. J was trimmed by 5 bases and V by 7 bases; bases with no gene match: 7. The CDR3 coding sequence is TGCAGCGACAGGGACAGGGGAGGATATGGCTACACCTTC. This gives the protein CSDRDRGGYGYTF.

The J gene is TRBJ1-2, the V gene TRBV19, with 7 bases identical to TRBD1. J lost 2 bases, V lost 7 bases, and 7 bases had no gene match. Germline V gives CDR1 LNHDA, CDR2 SQIVND (reference sequence). The CDR3 length is 14 residues. In DNA, the CDR3 is TGTGCCAGTATAGATGTACAGGGGAACTATGGCTACACCTTC. Its translation: CASIDVQGNYGYTF.

The chain employs TRBV29-1 and TRBJ1-2; D gene uncertain. The CDR3 sequence is 13 residues long. V was clipped by 6 bases and J by 2 bases, with 13 bases between them. Germline V gene sequence: CDR1 SQVTM, CDR2 ANQGSEA. Written as DNA, the CDR3 is TGCAGCGTCGAGATAACGGCGAACTATGGCTACACCTTC. Translating gives CSVEITANYGYTF.

A remark on this clonotype: Being one base from a much bigger clone, this may be a read error. This chain links TRBV29-1 with TRBJ2-7; perhaps D is TRBD1 or TRBD2 (5 bases each). Judging by the DNA end, TRBJ2-5 fits better; the J call may be wrong. This CDR3 has 12 residues. Germline V gene sequence: CDR1 SQVTM, CDR2 ANQGSEA. Written as DNA, the CDR3 is TGCAGCGTCCTGTGGGGGAAAGAGACCCAGTACTTC. Its translation is CSVLWGKETQYF.

This clonotype was observed a single time. One base away lies a much larger clone, so this may be a sequencing read error. CDR3 DNA sequence: TGTACCATCAGGTCTAGCGGGGGCTCCTACGAGCAGTACTTC. It yields the protein CTIRSSGGSYEQYF. The chain combines TRBV10-3 with TRBJ2-7; 10 nucleotides agree with TRBD2. Germline-derived CDR1 and CDR2 are ENHRY and SYGVKD. The CDR3 extends over 14 amino acids.

This clonotype has just one count. The chain carries TRBV10-3 and TRBJ1-2; 8 bases match TRBD1. The CDR3 length is 14 residues. With V trimmed by 8 bases and J by 8 bases, 13 bases remained unmatched. Germline V gene lookup returns CDR1 ENHRY and CDR2 SYGVKD. For the CDR3, the DNA is TGTGCCATCTTTAGCCCCGGACAGGGCGTCGGCTACACCTTC. Translating it yields CAIFSPGQGVGYTF.

A remark on this clonotype: One end of the junction does not line up with germline, which may come from a read error. The J gene is TRBJ2-3, the V gene TRBV7-2; the D is unclear. Germline CDR1 and CDR2: SGHTA and FQGNSA. The CDR3 sequence is 9 residues long. In nucleotides, the CDR3 is TGTGCCAGCAGCTTATCGCAGGATTTT. Protein product: CASSLSQDF.

The table lists this clonotype with a few counts. The J gene is TRBJ1-1, the V gene TRBV7-9; no clear D. Germline CDR1 is SEHNR and CDR2 is FQNEAQ (reference sequence). Trimming removed 4 bases at V and 4 bases at J, with 10 bases between. There are 13 residues in the CDR3. The CDR3: CASSSTAATEAFF. Here the CDR3 DNA reads TGTGCCAGCAGCTCCACAGCGGCCACTGAAGCTTTCTTT.

This clonotype was seen ten or more times. The chain links TRBV2 to TRBJ2-5, with D perhaps given as TRBD1 or TRBD2 (5 bases each). CDR1 SNHLY and CDR2 FYNNEI come from the germline V gene. With 7 bases removed from V and 2 bases from J, the gap between germline ends came to 11 bases. The CDR3 loop spans 13 amino acids. The chain's CDR3 is CASTQGEQETQYF. CDR3 in DNA: TGTGCCAGCACGCAGGGAGAACAAGAGACCCAGTACTTC.

In regard to this clonotype: A read error may be the cause here, since a much bigger clone is one base away. The chain is built from TRBV10-2 and TRBJ1-1; no clear D. The CDR3 spans 16 residues. V was trimmed by 2 bases and J by 4 bases, leaving 17 bases between them. Germline CDR1 is WSHSY and CDR2 is SAAADI. The CDR3, as DNA: TGCGCCAGCAGTGAGGTGGCAGGCAGTCTCGGCACTGAAGCTTTCTTT. It codes for CASSEVAGSLGTEAFF.